This is a list of T cell receptor beta chains from one sample in a study of shared T cell receptors in the human thymus. Profiling relied on immunoSEQ multiplex PCR, and the TCRdb table lists in-frame clones only, not all of them. The sample comprises roughly 700,000 clones, 85% to 90% of which are singletons, and around 0.01% rests with the top ten. This sample was shared with a second study, whose subject was human thymus T cells.

Sequenced sample: thymocytes. The source of these receptors is a boy under two years old with a congenital heart defect. CDR3s include the opening cysteine and the closing phenylalanine or tryptophan. A D gene is named only where the DNA matches it firmly. Clone size is not always given. Where it is, it says once, few, many or a class for expanded clones.

J gene: TRBJ2-7; V gene: TRBV15; clone size: -; D gene: -; CDR3 protein: CATSRDPRGFNEQYF; CDR3 DNA: TGTGCCACCAGCAGAGATCCTAGGGGGTTCAACGAGCAGTACTTC
J gene: TRBJ2-7; V gene: TRBV6-5; clone size: -; D gene: -; CDR3 protein: CASSYSTWTATYEQYF; CDR3 DNA: TGTGCCAGCAGTTACTCGACATGGACAGCGACCTACGAGCAGTACTTC
J gene: TRBJ2-7; V gene: TRBV25-1; clone size: -; D gene: -; CDR3 protein: CASSGTSREQYF; CDR3 DNA: TGTGCCAGCAGTGGAACCTCGAGGGAGCAGTACTTC
J gene: TRBJ2-1; V gene: TRBV10-1; clone size: -; D gene: -; CDR3 protein: CASSGAGSGIF; CDR3 DNA: TGCGCCAGCAGTGGGGCAGGATCGGGAATCTTC
J gene: TRBJ1-4; V gene: TRBV7-8; clone size: -; D gene: TRBD1; CDR3 protein: CASSSDRRKEKLFF; CDR3 DNA: TGTGCCAGCAGCTCGGACAGGAGGAAGGAAAAACTGTTTTTT
J gene: TRBJ2-2; V gene: TRBV19; clone size: -; D gene: TRBD1; CDR3 protein: CASKARDRGPNTGELFF; CDR3 DNA: TGTGCCAGTAAGGCCCGGGACAGGGGACCGAACACCGGGGAGCTGTTTTTT
J gene: TRBJ2-7; V gene: TRBV6-1; clone size: -; D gene: -; CDR3 protein: CASSEAERGGDYEQYF; CDR3 DNA: TGTGCCAGCAGTGAAGCAGAAAGGGGGGGAGACTACGAGCAGTACTTC
J gene: TRBJ1-6; V gene: TRBV6-1; clone size: -; D gene: TRBD1; CDR3 protein: CASSERGSGTGGSPLHF; CDR3 DNA: TGTGCCAGCAGTGAAAGGGGGTCCGGGACAGGTGGTTCACCCCTCCACTTT
J gene: TRBJ2-3; V gene: TRBV7-2; clone size: few; D gene: TRBD2; CDR3 protein: CASSLAGLAGDPSTDTQYF; CDR3 DNA: TGTGCCAGCAGCTTAGCTGGACTAGCGGGAGACCCTAGCACAGATACGCAGTATTTT
J gene: TRBJ2-2; V gene: TRBV4-3; clone size: -; D gene: -; CDR3 protein: CASSHDLPPGRGLAGELFF; CDR3 DNA: TGCGCCAGCAGCCACGATCTCCCCCCGGGCAGGGGTCTGGCCGGGGAGCTGTTTTTT
J gene: TRBJ2-7; V gene: TRBV7-8; clone size: -; D gene: -; CDR3 protein: CASSLGFPAGLTYEQYF; CDR3 DNA: TGTGCCAGCAGCTTAGGTTTCCCAGCGGGTTTGACCTACGAGCAGTACTTC
J gene: TRBJ2-1; V gene: TRBV6-1; clone size: -; D gene: TRBD2; CDR3 protein: CASSDPGTSGKDEQFF; CDR3 DNA: TGTGCCAGCAGTGACCCCGGGACTAGCGGGAAGGATGAGCAGTTCTTC
J gene: TRBJ2-7; V gene: TRBV6-5; clone size: few; D gene: -; CDR3 protein: CASSYEDFTYEQYF; CDR3 DNA: TGTGCCAGCAGTTACGAGGACTTCACCTACGAGCAGTACTTC
J gene: TRBJ1-1; V gene: TRBV6-4; clone size: -; D gene: TRBD1; CDR3 protein: CASSAGQGTDTEAFF; CDR3 DNA: TGTGCCAGCAGTGCAGGACAGGGGACGGACACTGAAGCTTTCTTT
J gene: TRBJ1-1; V gene: TRBV12-5; clone size: -; D gene: -; CDR3 protein: CASGFGNLNTEAFF; CDR3 DNA: TGTGCTAGTGGTTTTGGTAACTTGAACACTGAAGCTTTCTTT
J gene: TRBJ2-5; V gene: TRBV19; clone size: -; D gene: TRBD1; CDR3 protein: CASSPGQGHQETQYF; CDR3 DNA: TGTGCCAGTAGCCCGGGACAGGGTCACCAAGAGACCCAGTACTTC
J gene: TRBJ1-1; V gene: TRBV5-1; clone size: -; D gene: -; CDR3 protein: CASSLPKGEGNTEAFF; CDR3 DNA: TGCGCCAGCAGCCTTCCGAAGGGGGAGGGGAACACTGAAGCTTTCTTT
J gene: TRBJ2-1; V gene: TRBV5-4; clone size: -; D gene: -; CDR3 protein: CASSWGMSSYNEQFF; CDR3 DNA: TGTGCCAGCAGCTGGGGCATGAGCTCCTACAATGAGCAGTTCTTC
J gene: TRBJ1-1; V gene: TRBV28; clone size: -; D gene: -; CDR3 protein: CASQPGREGTEAFF; CDR3 DNA: TGTGCCAGCCAGCCGGGCAGGGAAGGCACTGAAGCTTTCTTT
J gene: TRBJ2-7; V gene: TRBV2; clone size: -; D gene: TRBD1; CDR3 protein: CASSSGQGYEQYF; CDR3 DNA: TGTGCCAGCAGTAGCGGACAGGGCTACGAGCAGTACTTC
J gene: TRBJ2-7; V gene: TRBV7-9; clone size: -; D gene: TRBD2; CDR3 protein: CASSASGSVAYEQYF; CDR3 DNA: TGTGCCAGCAGCGCGAGCGGGAGCGTTGCCTACGAGCAGTACTTC
J gene: TRBJ1-4; V gene: TRBV7-6; clone size: -; D gene: -; CDR3 protein: CASSLATGPGFNEKLFF; CDR3 DNA: TGTGCCAGCAGCTTAGCGACAGGTCCAGGATTTAATGAAAAACTGTTTTTT
J gene: TRBJ1-2; V gene: TRBV19; clone size: -; D gene: -; CDR3 protein: CASSNGLAGPNYGYTF; CDR3 DNA: TGTGCCAGTAGTAACGGCCTGGCAGGCCCAAACTATGGCTACACCTTC
J gene: TRBJ2-3; V gene: TRBV29-1; clone size: once; D gene: TRBD1; CDR3 protein: CSVEGVEGAGDTQYF; CDR3 DNA: TGCAGCGTTGAAGGTGTAGAGGGGGCCGGAGATACGCAGTATTTT
J gene: TRBJ1-5; V gene: TRBV5-1; clone size: -; D gene: -; CDR3 protein: CASSLVPVGGINQPQHF; CDR3 DNA: TGCGCCAGCAGCTTGGTTCCTGTAGGGGGAATCAATCAGCCCCAGCATTTT
J gene: TRBJ2-5; V gene: TRBV5-4; clone size: once; D gene: -; CDR3 protein: CASSLLERETQYF; CDR3 DNA: TGTGCCAGCAGCTTGCTAGAGAGAGAGACCCAGTACTTC
J gene: TRBJ2-7; V gene: TRBV4-1; clone size: -; D gene: -; CDR3 protein: CASSQVNRDYEQYF; CDR3 DNA: TGCGCCAGCAGCCAAGTAAACAGAGACTACGAGCAGTACTTC
J gene: TRBJ1-4; V gene: TRBV27; clone size: -; D gene: -; CDR3 protein: CASSFHRVDEKLFF; CDR3 DNA: TGTGCCAGCAGTTTTCACAGGGTAGATGAAAAACTGTTTTTT
J gene: TRBJ2-3; V gene: TRBV5-1; clone size: -; D gene: -; CDR3 protein: CASSFEGQGKTDTQYF; CDR3 DNA: TGCGCCAGCAGCTTCGAAGGTCAGGGAAAAACAGATACGCAGTATTTT
J gene: TRBJ2-1; V gene: TRBV4-1; clone size: -; D gene: TRBD2; CDR3 protein: CASSQASSGRYNEQFF; CDR3 DNA: TGCGCCAGCAGCCAAGCGTCTAGCGGGAGGTACAATGAGCAGTTCTTC
J gene: TRBJ2-2; V gene: TRBV6-5; clone size: once; D gene: -; CDR3 protein: CASSSPGVSNTGELFF; CDR3 DNA: TGTGCCAGCAGTTCCCCGGGGGTGTCGAACACCGGGGAGCTGTTTTTT
J gene: TRBJ2-1; V gene: TRBV6-5; clone size: -; D gene: TRBD1; CDR3 protein: CASSLRGSLWHEQFF; CDR3 DNA: TGTGCCAGCAGCCTCAGGGGGTCCCTCTGGCATGAGCAGTTCTTC
J gene: TRBJ2-3; V gene: TRBV7-2; clone size: -; D gene: -; CDR3 protein: CASSRTSTDTQYF; CDR3 DNA: TGTGCCAGCAGCCGTACTAGCACAGATACGCAGTATTTT
J gene: TRBJ2-3; V gene: TRBV6-5; clone size: -; D gene: -; CDR3 protein: CASSSPWAVADTQYF; CDR3 DNA: TGTGCCAGCAGTTCCCCGTGGGCAGTGGCAGATACGCAGTATTTT
J gene: TRBJ2-5; V gene: TRBV11-2; clone size: -; D gene: -; CDR3 protein: CASSFRGRETQYF; CDR3 DNA: TGTGCCAGCAGCTTCCGGGGGAGGGAGACCCAGTACTTC
J gene: TRBJ2-3; V gene: TRBV10-1; clone size: -; D gene: -; CDR3 protein: CASSEGRAPTQYF; CDR3 DNA: TGCGCCAGCAGTGAGGGTAGAGCCCCAACGCAGTATTTT
J gene: TRBJ2-2; V gene: TRBV4-1; clone size: -; D gene: TRBD2; CDR3 protein: CASSLRLAGGPNTGELFF; CDR3 DNA: TGCGCCAGCAGCCTCCGACTAGCGGGAGGACCGAACACCGGGGAGCTGTTTTTT
J gene: TRBJ2-7; V gene: TRBV7-9; clone size: -; D gene: -; CDR3 protein: CASSLALGYEQYF; CDR3 DNA: TGTGCCAGCAGCTTGGCACTAGGCTACGAGCAGTACTTC
J gene: TRBJ2-7; V gene: TRBV27; clone size: -; D gene: -; CDR3 protein: CASSFIESPLYEQYF; CDR3 DNA: TGTGCCAGCAGTTTCATCGAGAGTCCCCTATACGAGCAGTACTTC
J gene: TRBJ1-1; V gene: TRBV5-1; clone size: once; D gene: -; CDR3 protein: CASSSAGETEAFF; CDR3 DNA: TGCGCCAGCAGCTCCGCGGGGGAGACTGAAGCTTTCTTT
J gene: TRBJ2-7; V gene: TRBV15; clone size: once; D gene: TRBD2; CDR3 protein: CATSWARLAGLSEQYF; CDR3 DNA: TGTGCCACCAGCTGGGCTAGACTAGCGGGACTCTCCGAGCAGTACTTC
J gene: TRBJ2-5; V gene: TRBV9; clone size: -; D gene: TRBD2; CDR3 protein: CASSVAQEGLAGVDETQYF; CDR3 DNA: TGTGCCAGCAGCGTAGCCCAAGAGGGACTAGCGGGAGTAGACGAGACCCAGTACTTC
J gene: TRBJ1-1; V gene: TRBV27; clone size: -; D gene: -; CDR3 protein: CASAEGTEAFF; CDR3 DNA: TGTGCCAGCGCTGAGGGCACTGAAGCTTTCTTT
J gene: TRBJ2-2; V gene: TRBV27; clone size: -; D gene: -; CDR3 protein: CASSWAGNTGELFF; CDR3 DNA: TGTGCCAGCAGTTGGGCGGGGAACACCGGGGAGCTGTTTTTT
J gene: TRBJ1-1; V gene: TRBV30; clone size: few; D gene: -; CDR3 protein: CAWEGARTEAFF; CDR3 DNA: TGTGCCTGGGAGGGCGCACGGACTGAAGCTTTCTTT
J gene: TRBJ2-3; V gene: TRBV14; clone size: -; D gene: -; CDR3 protein: CASSQEDYRYTDTQYF; CDR3 DNA: TGTGCCAGCAGCCAGGAGGACTACCGCTACACAGATACGCAGTATTTT
J gene: TRBJ2-1; V gene: TRBV14; clone size: once; D gene: -; CDR3 protein: CASSQGWLDEQFF; CDR3 DNA: TGTGCCAGCAGCCAAGGCTGGCTCGATGAGCAGTTCTTC